The 9 T cell receptor beta chains reported below all come from one sample, sequenced in a study of T cell responses to AZD1222 COVID-19 vaccine. Profiled with immunoSEQ multiplex PCR; TCRdb holds only in-frame clones, not every one. The sample includes tens of thousands of clones, 90% of them seen just once. The sample consisted of peripheral blood, taken on day 0 of AZD1222 vaccination. The receptors were sampled from an adult in good health.

This clone showed up just once. This rearrangement joins TRBV4-1 to TRBJ1-3; perhaps TRBD1 as D (6 bases). In germline, CDR1 is MGHRA, CDR2 YSYEKL. The CDR3 consists of 17 residues. V lost 0 bases and J 3 bases, leaving 15 bases between the germline ends. The CDR3 DNA reads as TGCGCCAGCAGCCAAGAAATTACGGGGGCTAGTGGAAACACCATATATTTT. Protein: CASSQEITGASGNTIYF.

This chain links TRBV27 with TRBJ2-1, with a weak D call TRBD2 (6 bases). Trimming shortened V by 5 bases and J by 4 bases, and 12 bases separated the two germline ends. The germline CDR1 and CDR2 sequences are MNHEY and SMNVEV (reference sequence). The CDR3 loop spans 14 amino acids. The CDR3 bases are TGTGCCAGCAGTCCATCGGGACTTTACAATGAGCAGTTCTTC. Translation gives CASSPSGLYNEQFF.

The rearrangement joins TRBV11-3 to TRBJ1-5; D is unclear. Trimming removed 1 base from V and 4 bases from J, with 20 bases in between. The germline gives CDR1 SGHNT, CDR2 YENEEA. The CDR3 contains 18 residues. This chain's CDR3 is CASSLVVILSRRNQPQHF. The CDR3 nucleotides are TGTGCCAGCAGCTTAGTTGTCATTCTCTCCAGGAGGAATCAGCCCCAGCATTTT. The whole variable domain, remainder taken from reference TRBV11-3 and TRBJ1-5, is EAGVVQSPRYKIIEKKQPVAFWCNPISGHNTLYWYLQNLGQGPELLIRYENEEAVDDSQLPKDRFSAERLKGVDSTLKIQPAELGDSAVYLCASSLVVILSRRNQPQHFGDGTRLSIL.

The J gene is TRBJ1-6, the V gene TRBV27; TRBD1 agrees at 7 bases. Trimming cost V 4 bases and J 8 bases; bases outside gene matches: 5. Germline V gene data show CDR1 as MNHEY and CDR2 as SMNVEV (reference sequence). This CDR3 is built from 14 residues. The CDR3, as DNA: TGTGCCAGCAGTTCGACAGGGCGTGATTCACCCCTCCACTTT. The encoded protein is CASSSTGRDSPLHF.

The genes are TRBV13 and TRBJ2-7; D gene ambiguous. Germline values: CDR1 PRHDT, CDR2 FYEKMQ (reference sequence). V lost 0 bases, J lost 4 bases, and 7 bases lay in between. The CDR3 runs to 13 residues. In DNA form, the CDR3 reads TGTGCCAGCAGCTTAGGAGGGTTTTACGAGCAGTACTTC. Translation gives CASSLGGFYEQYF.

This clone was observed a single time. CDR3 residues: CAWSRTSGQAYF. CDR3 DNA sequence: TGTGCCTGGAGCCGTACGTCCGGACAGGCGTACTTC. This chain links TRBV30 with TRBJ2-7, with TRBD1 identical over 7 bases. CDR3 size: 12 residues. After removal of 3 bases from V and 12 bases from J, the junction contained 11 bases not matched to a gene. Germline lookup yields CDR1 GTSNPN and CDR2 SVGIG (reference sequence).

The chain uses TRBV7-8 and TRBJ2-1; D not certain. This CDR3 comprises 16 residues. Trimming left V 5 bases short and J 0 bases short, with 14 bases between. In germline, CDR1 is SGHVS, CDR2 FQNEAQ. The CDR3 nucleotides read TGTGCCAGCAGCCTCGGGCGAAGGAGCTCCTACAATGAGCAGTTCTTC. It codes for CASSLGRRSSYNEQFF.

The chain links TRBV18 to TRBJ1-1, with D uncertain. Germline V gene lookup returns CDR1 KGHSH and CDR2 LQKENI. CDR3 length: 13 amino acids. Trimming pared 6 bases from V and 1 base from J, leaving 9 bases between. The CDR3 coding sequence is TGTGCCAGCTCCTTGCGGGGGAACACTGAAGCTTTCTTT. Translation: CASSLRGNTEAFF.

The chain links TRBV4-1 to TRBJ2-1; D gene uncertain. Germline-derived CDR1 and CDR2 are MGHRA and YSYEKL. The V and J ends lost 1 base and 4 bases respectively, with 5 bases between them. The CDR3 totals 13 residues. CDR3 loop: CASSQGDYNEQFF. Here the CDR3 DNA reads TGCGCCAGCAGCCAAGGGGATTACAATGAGCAGTTCTTC.